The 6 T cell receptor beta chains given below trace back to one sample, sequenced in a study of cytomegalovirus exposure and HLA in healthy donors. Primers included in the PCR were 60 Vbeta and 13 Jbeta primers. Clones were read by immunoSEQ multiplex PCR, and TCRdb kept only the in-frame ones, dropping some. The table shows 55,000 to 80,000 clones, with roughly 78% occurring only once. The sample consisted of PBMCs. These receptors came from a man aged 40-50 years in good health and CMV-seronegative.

CDR3 loop: CASSEWGQGYEKLFF. In DNA form, the CDR3 reads TGTGCCAGCAGTGAATGGGGGCAGGGCTACGAAAAACTGTTTTTT. The V gene is TRBV25-1, the J gene TRBJ1-4; perhaps TRBD1 as D (6 bases). Deletions cut 1 base from V and 8 bases from J, with 14 bases between. Germline V CDR1 and CDR2: MGHDK, SYGVNS. This CDR3 contains 15 residues.

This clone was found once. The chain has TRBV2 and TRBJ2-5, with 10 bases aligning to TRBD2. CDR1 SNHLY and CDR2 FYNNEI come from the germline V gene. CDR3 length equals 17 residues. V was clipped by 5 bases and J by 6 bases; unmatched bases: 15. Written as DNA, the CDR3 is TGTGCCAGCAGTAATCAGGGGGGGGCTAGCGGGAGTAAGACCCAGTACTTC. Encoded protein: CASSNQGGASGSKTQYF. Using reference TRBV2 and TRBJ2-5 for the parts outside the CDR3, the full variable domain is EPEVTQTPSHQVTQMGQEVILRCVPISNHLYFYWYRQILGQKVEFLVSFYNNEISEKSEIFDDQFSVERPDGSNFTLKIRSTKLEDSAMYFCASSNQGGASGSKTQYFGPGTRLLVL.

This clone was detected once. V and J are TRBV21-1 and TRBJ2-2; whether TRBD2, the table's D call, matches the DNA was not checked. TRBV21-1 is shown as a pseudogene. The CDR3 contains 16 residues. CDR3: CASSEWKRENTGELFF. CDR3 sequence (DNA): TGTGCCAGCAGCGAATGGAAGCGGGAGAACACCGGGGAGCTGTTTTTT.

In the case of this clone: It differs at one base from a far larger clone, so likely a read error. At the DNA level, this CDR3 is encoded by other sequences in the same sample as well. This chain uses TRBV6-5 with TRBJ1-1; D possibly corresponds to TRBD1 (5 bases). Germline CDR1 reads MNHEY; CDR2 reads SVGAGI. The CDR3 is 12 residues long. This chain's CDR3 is CASSYPGPEAFF. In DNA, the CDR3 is TGTGCCAGCAGTTATCCAGGGCCTGAAGCATTCTTT.

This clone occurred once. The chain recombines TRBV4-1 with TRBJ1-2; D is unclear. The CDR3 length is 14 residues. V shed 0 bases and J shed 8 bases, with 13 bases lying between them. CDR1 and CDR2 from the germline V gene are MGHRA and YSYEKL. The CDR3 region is CASSQERTSTGYTF. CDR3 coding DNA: TGCGCCAGCAGCCAAGAGAGGACTTCAACCGGCTACACCTTC.

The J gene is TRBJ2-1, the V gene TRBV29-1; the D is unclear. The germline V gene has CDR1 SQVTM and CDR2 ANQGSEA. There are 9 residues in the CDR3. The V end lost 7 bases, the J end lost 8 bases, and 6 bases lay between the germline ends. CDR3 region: CSAGYEQFF. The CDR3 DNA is TGCAGCGCCGGGTATGAGCAGTTCTTC.